This TCR beta chain was sequenced during a study of cytomegalovirus exposure and HLA in healthy donors. This CDR3 spans 17 amino acids. In germline, CDR1 is MDHEN, CDR2 SYDVKM. Trimming took 5 bases from V and 4 from J, leaving 21 bases between them. Healthy bone marrow donors made up the donor group. With regard to this clone: The antigen is undetermined.

Use of 60 Vbeta and 13 Jbeta primers characterized the PCR. Profiled with immunoSEQ multiplex PCR; TCRdb holds only in-frame clones, not every one. Here the sample table reports 100,000 to 150,000 clones. General observations from the study: Under in vitro conditions, a few CMV-associated chains were confirmed as specific for CMV antigens.

Input material: PBMCs. The chain combines TRBV28 with TRBJ1-5; D possibly corresponds to TRBD1 (6 bases). This sequence was found in a woman aged 35 to 49 in good health and CMV-seropositive. CDR3 DNA: TGTGCCAGCAGTCCCAGCATTCCTCAGGGGTATAATCAGCCCCAGCATTTT. Translated, it gives CASSPSIPQGYNQPQHF.